Only a few counts were recorded for the clone carrying this T cell receptor beta chain. The antigen remains undetermined. These data are taken from a study of response to subunit inactivated influenza vaccine. Regarding the study as a whole: Authors suggested that a seasonal influenza vaccination recruits few new T cells each time.

TCRdb used MiXCR to reprocess the RT-PCR reads, holding one entry per CDR3 protein. The sample shows about 480,000 distinct CDR3 sequences, around 13% of them seen only once. The V end lost 0 bases, the J end lost 2 bases, and 15 bases lay between the germline ends. From germline, CDR1 is SGHRS and CDR2 YFSETQ. The CDR3 is 16 amino acids. The J gene is TRBJ2-7, the V gene TRBV5-1; D gene uncertain. The input for sequencing was PBMCs from blood, taken 45 days after vaccination. The sequence was collected from a man aged 50-60 years who received an inactivated influenza vaccine. The CDR3 sequence: CASSLDTRITTYEQYF. The CDR3 DNA sequence: TGCGCCAGCAGCTTGGATACCCGCATAACTACCTACGAGCAGTACTTC.